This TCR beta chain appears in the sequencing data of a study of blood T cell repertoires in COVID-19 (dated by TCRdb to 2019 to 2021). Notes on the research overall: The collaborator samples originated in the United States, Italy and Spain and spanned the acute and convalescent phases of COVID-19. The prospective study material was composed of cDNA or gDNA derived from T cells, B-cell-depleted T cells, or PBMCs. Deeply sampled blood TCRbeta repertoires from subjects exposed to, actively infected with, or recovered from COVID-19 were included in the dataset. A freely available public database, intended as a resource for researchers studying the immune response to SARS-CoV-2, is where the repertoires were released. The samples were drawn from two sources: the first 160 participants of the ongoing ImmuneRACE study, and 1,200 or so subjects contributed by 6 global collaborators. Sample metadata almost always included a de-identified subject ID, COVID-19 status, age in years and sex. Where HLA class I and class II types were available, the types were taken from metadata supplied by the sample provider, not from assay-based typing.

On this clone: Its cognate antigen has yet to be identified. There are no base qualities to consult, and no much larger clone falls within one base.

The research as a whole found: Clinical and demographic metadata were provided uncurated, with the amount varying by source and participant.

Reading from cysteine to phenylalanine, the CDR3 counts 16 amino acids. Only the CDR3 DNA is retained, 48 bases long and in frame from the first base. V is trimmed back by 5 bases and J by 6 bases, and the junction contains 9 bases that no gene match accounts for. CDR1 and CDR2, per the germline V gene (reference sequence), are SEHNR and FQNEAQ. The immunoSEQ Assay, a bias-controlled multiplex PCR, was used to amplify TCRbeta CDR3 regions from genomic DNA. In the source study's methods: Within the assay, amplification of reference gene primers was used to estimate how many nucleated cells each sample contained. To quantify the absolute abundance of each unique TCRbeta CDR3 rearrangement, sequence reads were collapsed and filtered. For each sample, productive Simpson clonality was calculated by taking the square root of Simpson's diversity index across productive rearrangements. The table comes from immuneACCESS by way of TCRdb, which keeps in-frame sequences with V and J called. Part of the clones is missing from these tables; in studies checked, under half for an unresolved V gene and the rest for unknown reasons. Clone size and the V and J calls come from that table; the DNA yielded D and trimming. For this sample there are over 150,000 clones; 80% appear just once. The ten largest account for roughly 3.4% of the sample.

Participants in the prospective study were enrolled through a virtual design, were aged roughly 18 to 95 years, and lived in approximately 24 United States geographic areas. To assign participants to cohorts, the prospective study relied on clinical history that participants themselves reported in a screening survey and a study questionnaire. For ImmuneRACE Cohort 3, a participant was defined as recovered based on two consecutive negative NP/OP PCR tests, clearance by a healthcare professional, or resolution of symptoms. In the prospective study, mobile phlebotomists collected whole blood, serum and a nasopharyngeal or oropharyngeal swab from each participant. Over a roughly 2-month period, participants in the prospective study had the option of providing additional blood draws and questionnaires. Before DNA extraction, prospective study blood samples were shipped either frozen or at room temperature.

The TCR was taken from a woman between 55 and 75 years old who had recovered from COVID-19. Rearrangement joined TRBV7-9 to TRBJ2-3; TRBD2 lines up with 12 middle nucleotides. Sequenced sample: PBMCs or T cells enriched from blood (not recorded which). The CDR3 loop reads CASSPGLAGPSDTQYF. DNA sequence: TGTGCCAGCAGCCCGGGACTAGCGGGTCCTTCCGATACGCAGTATTTT. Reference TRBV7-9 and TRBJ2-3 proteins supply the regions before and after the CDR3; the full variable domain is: DTGVSQNPRHKITKRGQNVTFRCDPISEHNRLYWYRQTLGQGPEFLTYFQNEAQLEKSRLLSDRFSAERPKGSFSTLEIQRTEQGDSAMYLCASSPGLAGPSDTQYFGPGTRLTVL.